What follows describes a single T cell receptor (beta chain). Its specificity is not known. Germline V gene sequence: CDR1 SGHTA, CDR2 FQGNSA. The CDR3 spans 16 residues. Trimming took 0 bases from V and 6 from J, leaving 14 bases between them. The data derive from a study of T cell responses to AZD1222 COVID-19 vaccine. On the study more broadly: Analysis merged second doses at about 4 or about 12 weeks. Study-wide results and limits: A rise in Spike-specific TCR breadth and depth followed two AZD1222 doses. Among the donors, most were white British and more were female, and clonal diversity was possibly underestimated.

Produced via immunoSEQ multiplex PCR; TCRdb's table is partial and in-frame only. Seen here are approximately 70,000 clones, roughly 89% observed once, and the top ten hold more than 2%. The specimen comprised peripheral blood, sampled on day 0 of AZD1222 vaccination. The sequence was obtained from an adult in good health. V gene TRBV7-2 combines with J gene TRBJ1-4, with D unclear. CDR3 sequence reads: CASSLAPFQEHEKLFF. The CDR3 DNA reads TGTGCCAGCAGCTTAGCCCCCTTTCAAGAACATGAAAAACTGTTTTTT.